This TCR beta chain is from a study of monozygotic twins with inflammatory bowel disease. The CDR3 consists of 17 residues. The germline gives CDR1 LNHDA, CDR2 SQIVND (reference sequence). No DNA is given; TCRdb re-called the 5' RACE reads and lists each CDR3 protein once. The sample is made up of 200,000 to 250,000 distinct CDR3 sequences, and the top ten hold 1.6% of it. The chain links TRBV19 to TRBJ1-5; TCRdb's D call, TRBD1, is unchecked because there is no DNA. The sequencing input was blood. This receptor was obtained from a human donor with ulcerative colitis or Crohn's disease, or a healthy co-twin of an affected twin (not recorded which). CDR3 sequence reads: CASSIVPGQTSNQPQHF.